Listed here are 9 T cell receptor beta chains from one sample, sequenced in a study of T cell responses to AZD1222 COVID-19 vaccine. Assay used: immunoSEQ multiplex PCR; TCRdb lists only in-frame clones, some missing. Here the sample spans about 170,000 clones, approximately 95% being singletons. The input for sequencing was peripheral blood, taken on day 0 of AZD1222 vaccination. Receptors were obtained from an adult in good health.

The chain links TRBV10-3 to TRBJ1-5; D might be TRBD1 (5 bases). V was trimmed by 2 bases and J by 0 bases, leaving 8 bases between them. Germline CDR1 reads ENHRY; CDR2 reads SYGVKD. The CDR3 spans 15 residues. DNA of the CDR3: TGTGCCATCAGTGAGCAGGGTATTAGCAATCAGCCCCAGCATTTT. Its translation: CAISEQGISNQPQHF.

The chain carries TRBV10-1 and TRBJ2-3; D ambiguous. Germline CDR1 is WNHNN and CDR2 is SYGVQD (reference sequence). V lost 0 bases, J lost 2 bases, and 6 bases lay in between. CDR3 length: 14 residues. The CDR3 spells CASSESRHTDTQYF. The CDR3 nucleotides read TGCGCCAGCAGTGAGTCGCGGCACACAGATACGCAGTATTTT.

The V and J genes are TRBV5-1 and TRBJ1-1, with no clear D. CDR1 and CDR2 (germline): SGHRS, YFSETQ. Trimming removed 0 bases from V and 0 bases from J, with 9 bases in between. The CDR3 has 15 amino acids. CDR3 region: CASSLGWGLNTEAFF. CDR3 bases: TGCGCCAGCAGCTTGGGTTGGGGATTGAACACTGAAGCTTTCTTT.

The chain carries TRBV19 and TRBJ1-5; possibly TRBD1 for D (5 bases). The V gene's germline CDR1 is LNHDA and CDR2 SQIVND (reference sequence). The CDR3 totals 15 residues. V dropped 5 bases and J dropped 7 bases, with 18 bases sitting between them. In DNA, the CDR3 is TGTGCCAGTAGTCTAAGATCGGTCAGGGTACAGCCCCAGCATTTT. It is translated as CASSLRSVRVQPQHF.

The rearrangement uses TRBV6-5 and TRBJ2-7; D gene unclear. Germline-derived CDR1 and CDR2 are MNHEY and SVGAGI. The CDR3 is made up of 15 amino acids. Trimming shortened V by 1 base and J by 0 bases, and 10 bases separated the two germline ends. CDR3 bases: TGTGCCAGCAGTTACTTGTCAGGAGCCTCCTACGAGCAGTACTTC. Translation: CASSYLSGASYEQYF.

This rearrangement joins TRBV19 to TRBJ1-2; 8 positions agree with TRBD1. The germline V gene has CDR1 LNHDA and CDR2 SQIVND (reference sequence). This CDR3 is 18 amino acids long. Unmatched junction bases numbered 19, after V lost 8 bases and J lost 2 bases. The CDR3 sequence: CASETIPGQESINYGYTF. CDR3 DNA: TGTGCCAGTGAAACAATACCGGGACAGGAGAGTATAAACTATGGCTACACCTTC.

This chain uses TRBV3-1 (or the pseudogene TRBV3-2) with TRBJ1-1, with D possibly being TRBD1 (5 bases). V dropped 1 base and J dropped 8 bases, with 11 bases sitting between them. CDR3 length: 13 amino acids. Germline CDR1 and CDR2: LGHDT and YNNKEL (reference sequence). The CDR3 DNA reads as TGTGCCAGCAGCCAAGGCGTAGGGGCCGAAGCTTTCTTT. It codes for CASSQGVGAEAFF.

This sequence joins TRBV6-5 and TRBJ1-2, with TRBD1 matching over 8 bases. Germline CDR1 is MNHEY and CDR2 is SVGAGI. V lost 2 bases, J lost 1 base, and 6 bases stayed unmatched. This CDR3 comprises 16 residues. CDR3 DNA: TGTGCCAGCAGTTACCCAGGACAGGGCGGTAACTATGGCTACACCTTC. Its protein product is CASSYPGQGGNYGYTF.

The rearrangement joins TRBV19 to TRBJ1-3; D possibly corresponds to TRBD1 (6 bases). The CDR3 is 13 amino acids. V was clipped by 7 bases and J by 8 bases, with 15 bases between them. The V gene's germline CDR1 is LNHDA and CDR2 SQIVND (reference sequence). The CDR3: CASKSQGSDTIYF. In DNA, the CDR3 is TGTGCCAGTAAGAGCCAGGGGTCGGACACCATATATTTT.